Reported below is one TCR beta chain. Antigen specificity is unknown. Researchers ran the PCR with 60 Vbeta and 13 Jbeta primers. TCRdb keeps only in-frame clones here, not all; method: immunoSEQ multiplex PCR. The repertoire holds around 76,000 clones, with about 78% as singletons. Germline V lookup: CDR1 SGHVS, CDR2 FNYEAQ. V lost 6 bases, J lost 2 bases, and 5 bases stayed unmatched. This CDR3 has 15 amino acids. The sample is drawn from a study of cytomegalovirus exposure and HLA in healthy donors. Findings and caveats of the study: The study recorded 150 to 200 TCR beta chains that were cytomegalovirus-associated.

The sample consisted of PBMCs. This sequence joins TRBV7-6 and TRBJ2-1; 9 nucleotides agree with TRBD2. The receptor was derived from a man in his forties or fifties in good health and CMV-seronegative. The CDR3 region is CASRETSGAYNEQFF. CDR3 nucleotides: TGTGCCAGCAGGGAGACTAGCGGAGCCTACAATGAGCAGTTCTTC.